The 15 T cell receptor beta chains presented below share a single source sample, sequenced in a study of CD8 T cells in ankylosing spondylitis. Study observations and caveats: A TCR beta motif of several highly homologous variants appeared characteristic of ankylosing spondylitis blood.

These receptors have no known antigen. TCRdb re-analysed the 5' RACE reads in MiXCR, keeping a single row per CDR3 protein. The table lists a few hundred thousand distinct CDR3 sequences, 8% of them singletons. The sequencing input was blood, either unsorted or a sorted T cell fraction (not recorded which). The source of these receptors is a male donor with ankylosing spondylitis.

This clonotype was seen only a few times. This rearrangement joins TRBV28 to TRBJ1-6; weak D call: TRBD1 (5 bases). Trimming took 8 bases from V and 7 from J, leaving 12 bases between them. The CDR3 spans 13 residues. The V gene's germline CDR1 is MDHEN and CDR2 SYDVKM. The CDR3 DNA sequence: TGTGCCAGCGCCCGGGACGGGAATTCACCCCTCCACTTT. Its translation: CASARDGNSPLHF.

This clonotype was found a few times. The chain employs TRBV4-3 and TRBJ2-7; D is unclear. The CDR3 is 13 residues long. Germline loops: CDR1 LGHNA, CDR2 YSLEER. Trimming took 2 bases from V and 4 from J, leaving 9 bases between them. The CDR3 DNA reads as TGCGCCAGCAGCCAAAACTTACCTTACGAGCAGTACTTC. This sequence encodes CASSQNLPYEQYF.

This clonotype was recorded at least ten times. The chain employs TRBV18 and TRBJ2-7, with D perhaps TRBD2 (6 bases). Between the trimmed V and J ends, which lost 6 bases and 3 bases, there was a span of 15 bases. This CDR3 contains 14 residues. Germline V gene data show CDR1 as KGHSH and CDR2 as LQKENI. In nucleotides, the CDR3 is TGTGCCAGCTCCCCGTCATTGGGGGGCTACGAGCAGTACTTC. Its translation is CASSPSLGGYEQYF.

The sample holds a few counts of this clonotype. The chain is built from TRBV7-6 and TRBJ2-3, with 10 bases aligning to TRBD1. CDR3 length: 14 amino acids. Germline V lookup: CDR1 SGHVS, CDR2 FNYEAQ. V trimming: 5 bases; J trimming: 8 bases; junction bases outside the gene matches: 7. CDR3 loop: CASSPDRGHSTQYF. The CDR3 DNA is TGTGCCAGCAGCCCCGACAGGGGGCATAGTACGCAGTATTTT.

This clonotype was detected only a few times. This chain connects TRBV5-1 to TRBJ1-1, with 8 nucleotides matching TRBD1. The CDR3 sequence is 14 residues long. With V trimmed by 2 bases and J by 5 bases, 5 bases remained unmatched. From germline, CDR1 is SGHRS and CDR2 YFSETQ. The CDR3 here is CASSFQGARTEAFF. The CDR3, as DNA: TGCGCCAGCAGCTTCCAGGGGGCTAGGACTGAAGCTTTCTTT.

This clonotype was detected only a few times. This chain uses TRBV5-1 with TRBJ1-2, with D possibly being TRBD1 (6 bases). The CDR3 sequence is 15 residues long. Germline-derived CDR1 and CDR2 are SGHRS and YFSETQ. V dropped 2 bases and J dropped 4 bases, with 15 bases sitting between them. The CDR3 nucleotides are TGCGCCAGCAGCTTAAGAAGGGGGAACTCCTATGGCTACACCTTC. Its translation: CASSLRRGNSYGYTF.

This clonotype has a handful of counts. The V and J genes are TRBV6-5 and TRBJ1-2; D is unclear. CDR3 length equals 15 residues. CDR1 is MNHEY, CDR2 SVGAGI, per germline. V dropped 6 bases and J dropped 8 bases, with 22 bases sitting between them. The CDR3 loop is CASSYRRSPKRGYTF. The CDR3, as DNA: TGTGCCAGCAGCTATCGCCGGTCCCCAAAACGGGGCTACACCTTC.

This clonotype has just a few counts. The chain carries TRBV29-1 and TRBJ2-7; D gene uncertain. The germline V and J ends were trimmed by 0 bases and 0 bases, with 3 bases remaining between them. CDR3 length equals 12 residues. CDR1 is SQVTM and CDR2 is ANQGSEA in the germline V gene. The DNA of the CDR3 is TGCAGCGTTGAAGAAGGCTCCTACGAGCAGTACTTC. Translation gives CSVEEGSYEQYF.

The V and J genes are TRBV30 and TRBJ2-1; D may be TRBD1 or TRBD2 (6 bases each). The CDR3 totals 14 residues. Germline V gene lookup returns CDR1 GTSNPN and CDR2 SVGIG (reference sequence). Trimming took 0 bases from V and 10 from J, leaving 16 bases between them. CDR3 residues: CAWSVTRERGEQFF. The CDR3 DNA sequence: TGTGCCTGGAGTGTAACCCGGGAGAGGGGGGAGCAGTTCTTC. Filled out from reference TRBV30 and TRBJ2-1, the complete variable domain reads SQTIHQWPATLVQPVGSPLSLECTVEGTSNPNLYWYRQAAGRGLQLLFYSVGIGQISSEVPQNLSASRPQDRQFILSSKKLLLSDSGFYLCAWSVTRERGEQFFGPGTRLTVL.

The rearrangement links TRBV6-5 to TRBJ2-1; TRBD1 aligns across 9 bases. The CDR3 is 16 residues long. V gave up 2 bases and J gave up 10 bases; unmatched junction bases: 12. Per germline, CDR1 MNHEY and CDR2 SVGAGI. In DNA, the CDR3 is TGTGCCAGCAGTTACGGGGGACCGGGACAGGGTGGCGAGCAGTTCTTC. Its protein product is CASSYGGPGQGGEQFF.

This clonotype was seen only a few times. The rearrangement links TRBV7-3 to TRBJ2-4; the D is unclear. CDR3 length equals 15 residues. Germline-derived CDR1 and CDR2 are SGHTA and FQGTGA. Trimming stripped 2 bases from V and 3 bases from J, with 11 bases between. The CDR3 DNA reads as TGTGCCAGCAGCTTAGCCTCGGGTGTCAAAAACATTCAGTACTTC. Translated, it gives CASSLASGVKNIQYF.

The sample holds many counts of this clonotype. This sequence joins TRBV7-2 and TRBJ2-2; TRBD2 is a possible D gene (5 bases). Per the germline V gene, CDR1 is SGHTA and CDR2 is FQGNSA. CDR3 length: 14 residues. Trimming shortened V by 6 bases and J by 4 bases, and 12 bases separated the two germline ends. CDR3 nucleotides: TGTGCCAGCAGGCCGGGGAAGGTCACCGGGGAGCTGTTTTTT. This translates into CASRPGKVTGELFF.

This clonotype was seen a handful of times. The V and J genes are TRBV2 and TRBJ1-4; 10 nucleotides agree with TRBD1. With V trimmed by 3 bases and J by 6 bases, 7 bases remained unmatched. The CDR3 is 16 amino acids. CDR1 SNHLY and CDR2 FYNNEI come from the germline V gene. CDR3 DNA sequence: TGTGCCAGCAGTGACCGACGGGGGACAGGGGATGAAAAACTGTTTTTT. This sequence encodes CASSDRRGTGDEKLFF. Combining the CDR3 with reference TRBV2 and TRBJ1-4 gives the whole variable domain EPEVTQTPSHQVTQMGQEVILRCVPISNHLYFYWYRQILGQKVEFLVSFYNNEISEKSEIFDDQFSVERPDGSNFTLKIRSTKLEDSAMYFCASSDRRGTGDEKLFFGSGTQLSVL.

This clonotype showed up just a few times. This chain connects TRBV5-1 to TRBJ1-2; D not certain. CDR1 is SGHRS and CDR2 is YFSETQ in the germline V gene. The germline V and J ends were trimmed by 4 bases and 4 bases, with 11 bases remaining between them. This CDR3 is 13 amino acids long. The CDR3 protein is CASSVEITYGYTF. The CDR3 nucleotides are TGCGCCAGCAGCGTGGAAATTACCTATGGCTACACCTTC.

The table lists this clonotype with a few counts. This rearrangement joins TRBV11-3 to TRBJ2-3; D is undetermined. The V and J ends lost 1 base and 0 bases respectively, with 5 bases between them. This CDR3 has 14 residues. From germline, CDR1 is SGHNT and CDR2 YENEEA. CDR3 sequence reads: CASSLGESTDTQYF. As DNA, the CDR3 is TGTGCCAGCAGCTTAGGGGAAAGCACAGATACGCAGTATTTT.